This is a list of T cell receptor beta chains from one sample in a study of blood T cell repertoires in COVID-19. Sequencing was performed with immunoSEQ multiplex PCR; in TCRdb, only in-frame clones are kept and a portion is missing. This sample has 160,000 or so clones, with approximately 90% found just once. Sequenced material: PBMCs or T cells enriched from blood (not recorded which). These receptors originate from a woman aged 45 to 65 who had recovered from COVID-19. The CDR3 runs from the conserved cysteine through the conserved F or W. The order of the fields is D gene, V gene, clone size, J gene, CDR3 length, CDR3 DNA, CDR3 protein. The D gene is left open where the match is weak. Clone size is not always given. Where it is, it says once, few, many or a class for expanded clones.

d_call: .
v_call: TRBV11-3
clone_size: .
j_call: TRBJ1-1
cdr3_length: 13
cdr3_nt: TGTGCCAGCAGCTTAGGCTTGGGGGGTGAAGCTTTCTTT
cdr3_aa: CASSLGLGGEAFF

d_call: TRBD2
v_call: TRBV11-3
clone_size: .
j_call: TRBJ2-2
cdr3_length: 18
cdr3_nt: TGTGCCAGCAGCTTACCCCCGACTAGCGGGGGGGTTGACGGGGAGCTGTTTTTT
cdr3_aa: CASSLPPTSGGVDGELFF

d_call: TRBD1
v_call: TRBV2
clone_size: few
j_call: TRBJ1-5
cdr3_length: 15
cdr3_nt: TGTGCCACCCGCCCCGAGACAGGGGCGTATCAGCCCCAGCATTTT
cdr3_aa: CATRPETGAYQPQHF

d_call: .
v_call: TRBV3-1/TRBV3-2
clone_size: .
j_call: TRBJ1-4
cdr3_length: 15
cdr3_nt: TGTGCCAGCAGCAGACATATTACTTTCGGTGAAAAACTGTTTTTT
cdr3_aa: CASSRHITFGEKLFF

d_call: .
v_call: TRBV18
clone_size: once
j_call: TRBJ2-7
cdr3_length: 13
cdr3_nt: TGTGCCACCTCTAATGGGGGGGCCCACGAGCAGTACTTC
cdr3_aa: CATSNGGAHEQYF

d_call: TRBD1
v_call: TRBV6-5
clone_size: .
j_call: TRBJ2-1
cdr3_length: 15
cdr3_nt: TGTGCCAGCACCCTACCGGGACAGCCTAACAATGAGCAGTTCTTC
cdr3_aa: CASTLPGQPNNEQFF

d_call: .
v_call: TRBV19
clone_size: .
j_call: TRBJ1-2
cdr3_length: 16
cdr3_nt: TGTGCCAGTAGTTTATATCCCGTTGGGGGAGGCTATGGCTACACCTTC
cdr3_aa: CASSLYPVGGGYGYTF

d_call: .
v_call: TRBV6-5
clone_size: .
j_call: TRBJ1-2
cdr3_length: 16
cdr3_nt: TGTGCCAGCAGTTACAATTCCCCAGGGTTAGCCTATGGCTACACCTTC
cdr3_aa: CASSYNSPGLAYGYTF

d_call: .
v_call: TRBV7-2
clone_size: .
j_call: TRBJ2-5
cdr3_length: 14
cdr3_nt: TGTGCCAGCAACGAGGGGGGGCGCCAAGAGACCCAGTACTTC
cdr3_aa: CASNEGGRQETQYF

d_call: TRBD2
v_call: TRBV9
clone_size: .
j_call: TRBJ2-7
cdr3_length: 14
cdr3_nt: TGTGCCAGCAGCGAGGGACTAGCGGGCTACGAGCAGTACTTC
cdr3_aa: CASSEGLAGYEQYF

d_call: .
v_call: TRBV5-1
clone_size: .
j_call: TRBJ1-1
cdr3_length: 12
cdr3_nt: TGCGCCAGCAGACTTGATAACACTGAAGCTTTCTTT
cdr3_aa: CASRLDNTEAFF

d_call: .
v_call: TRBV7-3
clone_size: .
j_call: TRBJ2-3
cdr3_length: 14
cdr3_nt: TGTGCCAGCAGCCGAGGACAGCCCACAGATACGCAGTATTTT
cdr3_aa: CASSRGQPTDTQYF

d_call: .
v_call: TRBV5-4
clone_size: .
j_call: TRBJ1-4
cdr3_length: 15
cdr3_nt: TGTGCCAGCAGCTTCGACAGAGCAACTAATGAAAAACTGTTTTTT
cdr3_aa: CASSFDRATNEKLFF

d_call: TRBD1
v_call: TRBV7-3
clone_size: .
j_call: TRBJ2-2
cdr3_length: 15
cdr3_nt: TGTGCCAGCAGCTTAACTCAGGGGGCAGGCGGGGAGCTGTTTTTT
cdr3_aa: CASSLTQGAGGELFF

d_call: TRBD2
v_call: TRBV10-1
clone_size: once
j_call: TRBJ2-3
cdr3_length: 15
cdr3_nt: TGCGCCAGCCAAACAAATAGCGGGGGTGGTGATACGCAGTATTTT
cdr3_aa: CASQTNSGGGDTQYF

d_call: TRBD2
v_call: TRBV11-2
clone_size: few
j_call: TRBJ2-7
cdr3_length: 15
cdr3_nt: TGTGCCAGCAGCTTAACGCGGGGGGACACCTACGAGCAGTACTTC
cdr3_aa: CASSLTRGDTYEQYF